This is a list of T cell receptor beta chains from one sample in a study of T-cell reconstitution after alpha-beta-depleted transplantation in children. MiXCR was run by TCRdb on the PCR reads, yielding one entry per CDR3 protein. The data contain about 610,000 distinct CDR3 sequences, under 12% of them singletons. This sample comprised PBMCs from the stem cell graft donor, obtained from the stem cell graft. The receptors here all came from a human donor who donated a stem cell graft to a child with acute myeloid leukemia. CDR3s include the opening cysteine and the closing phenylalanine or tryptophan. A D gene is named only where the DNA matches it firmly. Size is stated for part of the rows, as once, few or many counts, or as a class when the clone is expanded.

CDR3aa: CSARDRWGSGWETQYF; CDR3nt: TGCAGTGCTAGAGATCGTTGGGGTAGTGGTTGGGAGACCCAGTACTTC; abundance: many; j_gene: TRBJ2-5; d_gene: .; v_gene: TRBV20-1
CDR3aa: CASSLEWGGYEQYF; CDR3nt: TGTGCCAGCAGCTTAGAGTGGGGCGGCTACGAGCAGTACTTC; abundance: many; j_gene: TRBJ2-7; d_gene: .; v_gene: TRBV7-4
CDR3aa: CASSPADRGRVGYTF; CDR3nt: TGTGCCAGCAGCCCGGCCGACAGGGGGCGGGTTGGCTACACCTTC; abundance: .; j_gene: TRBJ1-2; d_gene: TRBD1; v_gene: TRBV12-3/TRBV12-4
CDR3aa: CASTTGGRDEQFF; CDR3nt: TGTGCCAGCACTACAGGGGGCAGGGATGAGCAGTTCTTC; abundance: few; j_gene: TRBJ2-1; d_gene: TRBD1; v_gene: TRBV6-6
CDR3aa: CASMVQQNRGTQYF; CDR3nt: TGTGCCAGCATGGTGCAGCAGAACAGGGGGACCCAGTACTTC; abundance: .; j_gene: TRBJ2-5; d_gene: TRBD1; v_gene: TRBV6-1
CDR3aa: CSAPRDRGSELFF; CDR3nt: TGCAGTGCCCCTAGGGACAGGGGTTCTGAACTGTTTTTT; abundance: .; j_gene: TRBJ1-4; d_gene: TRBD1; v_gene: TRBV20-1
CDR3aa: CASSRSGNPYEQYF; CDR3nt: TGTGCCAGCTCACGTTCCGGGAACCCCTACGAGCAGTACTTC; abundance: few; j_gene: TRBJ2-7; d_gene: .; v_gene: TRBV18
CDR3aa: CSVAGGPSGSYEQYF; CDR3nt: TGCAGCGTTGCGGGGGGTCCTAGCGGCTCCTACGAGCAGTACTTC; abundance: few; j_gene: TRBJ2-7; d_gene: TRBD2; v_gene: TRBV29-1
CDR3aa: CASSLGAGTHNEQFF; CDR3nt: TGTGCCAGCAGCTTGGGGGCAGGGACCCACAATGAGCAGTTCTTC; abundance: many; j_gene: TRBJ2-1; d_gene: .; v_gene: TRBV7-9
CDR3aa: CASSSQGNSNTEAFF; CDR3nt: TGTGCCAGCAGTTCACAGGGAAACTCAAACACTGAAGCTTTCTTT; abundance: many; j_gene: TRBJ1-1; d_gene: .; v_gene: TRBV12-3/TRBV12-4
CDR3aa: CASSLDAYTDTQYF; CDR3nt: TGCGCCAGCAGCTTGGACGCCTACACAGATACGCAGTATTTT; abundance: many; j_gene: TRBJ2-3; d_gene: .; v_gene: TRBV5-1
CDR3aa: CSVLRQGPIYEQYF; CDR3nt: TGCAGCGTCTTACGACAGGGTCCCATCTACGAGCAGTACTTC; abundance: many; j_gene: TRBJ2-7; d_gene: TRBD1; v_gene: TRBV29-1
CDR3aa: CASSLKVSGTGELFF; CDR3nt: TGTGCCAGCAGCTTAAAAGTGTCGGGCACCGGGGAGCTGTTTTTT; abundance: few; j_gene: TRBJ2-2; d_gene: .; v_gene: TRBV7-2
CDR3aa: CASTEIRGGAAEQFF; CDR3nt: TGTGCCAGCACCGAAATAAGGGGTGGAGCGGCTGAGCAGTTCTTC; abundance: many; j_gene: TRBJ2-1; d_gene: .; v_gene: TRBV14
CDR3aa: CASSLERAFSYEQYF; CDR3nt: TGTGCCAGCAGTTTAGAACGGGCGTTCTCCTACGAGCAGTACTTC; abundance: few; j_gene: TRBJ2-7; d_gene: .; v_gene: TRBV6-5
CDR3aa: CANLARGNEKLFF; CDR3nt: TGTGCAAACCTGGCCCGGGGGAATGAAAAACTGTTTTTT; abundance: .; j_gene: TRBJ1-4; d_gene: .; v_gene: TRBV15
CDR3aa: CSADGSTDTQYF; CDR3nt: TGCAGCGCGGACGGGTCCACAGATACGCAGTATTTT; abundance: .; j_gene: TRBJ2-3; d_gene: .; v_gene: TRBV29-1
CDR3aa: CASSMGQSGNQPQHF; CDR3nt: TGTGCCAGTAGTATGGGACAGAGCGGCAATCAGCCCCAGCATTTT; abundance: .; j_gene: TRBJ1-5; d_gene: TRBD1; v_gene: TRBV19
CDR3aa: CTSLGPHYEQYF; CDR3nt: TGCACCAGCTTGGGACCTCACTACGAGCAGTACTTC; abundance: .; j_gene: TRBJ2-7; d_gene: .; v_gene: TRBV1
CDR3aa: CASTFTSGSLGEQYF; CDR3nt: TGTGCCAGTACTTTCACTAGCGGGAGCTTGGGCGAGCAGTACTTC; abundance: many; j_gene: TRBJ2-7; d_gene: TRBD2; v_gene: TRBV7-9
CDR3aa: CSVGAGRNEQYF; CDR3nt: TGCAGCGTTGGGGCAGGGAGGAACGAGCAGTACTTC; abundance: few; j_gene: TRBJ2-7; d_gene: .; v_gene: TRBV29-1
CDR3aa: CSAPRVGASDTQYF; CDR3nt: TGCAGCGCCCCGCGGGTAGGGGCCTCAGATACGCAGTATTTT; abundance: .; j_gene: TRBJ2-3; d_gene: .; v_gene: TRBV29-1
CDR3aa: CASSPSGTRLNEQFF; CDR3nt: TGTGCCAGCAGCCCCTCCGGGACTAGGCTCAATGAGCAGTTCTTC; abundance: few; j_gene: TRBJ2-1; d_gene: TRBD2; v_gene: TRBV3-1
CDR3aa: CASSTGTEVSYEQYF; CDR3nt: TGCGCCAGCAGCACCGGGACTGAAGTGTCCTACGAGCAGTACTTC; abundance: many; j_gene: TRBJ2-7; d_gene: .; v_gene: TRBV5-1
CDR3aa: CSARSPSGLSYEQYF; CDR3nt: TGCAGTGCTAGATCCCCTAGCGGCCTCTCCTACGAGCAGTACTTC; abundance: few; j_gene: TRBJ2-7; d_gene: TRBD2; v_gene: TRBV20-1
CDR3aa: CASSPRGFEQTQYF; CDR3nt: TGTGCCAGCAGTCCCCGTGGGTTCGAACAGACCCAGTACTTC; abundance: .; j_gene: TRBJ2-5; d_gene: .; v_gene: TRBV27
CDR3aa: CASSFGTGGSFTEAFF; CDR3nt: TGTGCCAGCAGCTTCGGGACAGGGGGCTCCTTCACTGAAGCTTTCTTT; abundance: .; j_gene: TRBJ1-1; d_gene: TRBD1; v_gene: TRBV7-8
CDR3aa: CASTRSLVDTDTQYF; CDR3nt: TGTGCCAGCACCCGGTCCCTGGTAGACACAGATACGCAGTATTTT; abundance: .; j_gene: TRBJ2-3; d_gene: .; v_gene: TRBV6-1
CDR3aa: CATGQPPGQGYQETQYF; CDR3nt: TGTGCCACCGGTCAACCTCCGGGACAGGGGTACCAAGAGACCCAGTACTTC; abundance: few; j_gene: TRBJ2-5; d_gene: TRBD1; v_gene: TRBV24-1
CDR3aa: CASSSGLQGGYTF; CDR3nt: TGTGCCAGCAGTTCGGGACTCCAAGGGGGCTACACCTTC; abundance: few; j_gene: TRBJ1-2; d_gene: .; v_gene: TRBV12-3/TRBV12-4
CDR3aa: CASSPLGQGASGANVLTF; CDR3nt: TGTGCCAGCAGCCCGCTCGGACAGGGGGCCTCTGGGGCCAACGTCCTGACTTTC; abundance: few; j_gene: TRBJ2-6; d_gene: TRBD1; v_gene: TRBV4-2
CDR3aa: CSAAPRSTYEQYF; CDR3nt: TGCAGTGCTGCCCCGAGGAGTACCTACGAGCAGTACTTC; abundance: many; j_gene: TRBJ2-7; d_gene: .; v_gene: TRBV20-1
CDR3aa: CASSLQWGRAGETQYF; CDR3nt: TGTGCCAGCAGCCTACAATGGGGGAGGGCCGGGGAGACCCAGTACTTC; abundance: many; j_gene: TRBJ2-5; d_gene: TRBD2; v_gene: TRBV7-2
CDR3aa: CASTKGTSYSEQFF; CDR3nt: TGTGCCAGCACTAAGGGGACTAGCTACAGTGAGCAGTTCTTC; abundance: many; j_gene: TRBJ2-1; d_gene: TRBD2; v_gene: TRBV12-3/TRBV12-4
CDR3aa: CSAPIAGMADTQYF; CDR3nt: TGCAGTGCTCCGATAGCGGGAATGGCAGATACGCAGTATTTT; abundance: many; j_gene: TRBJ2-3; d_gene: TRBD2; v_gene: TRBV20-1
CDR3aa: CASSLWGREAFF; CDR3nt: TGTGCCAGCAGCTTGTGGGGCAGAGAAGCTTTCTTT; abundance: .; j_gene: TRBJ1-1; d_gene: .; v_gene: TRBV5-5
CDR3aa: CASSQETGIIHEQYF; CDR3nt: TGCGCCAGCAGCCAAGAGACAGGGATAATCCACGAGCAGTACTTC; abundance: many; j_gene: TRBJ2-7; d_gene: TRBD1; v_gene: TRBV4-1
CDR3aa: CASSPPGQFPNTIYF; CDR3nt: TGTGCCAGCTCACCACCTGGACAGTTCCCAAACACCATATATTTT; abundance: .; j_gene: TRBJ1-3; d_gene: .; v_gene: TRBV18
CDR3aa: CSAIPPARSTDTQYF; CDR3nt: TGCAGTGCTATCCCCCCGGCGCGAAGCACAGATACGCAGTATTTT; abundance: .; j_gene: TRBJ2-3; d_gene: .; v_gene: TRBV20-1